A single sample is the source of the 12 T cell receptor beta chains below, sequenced in a study of blood T cell repertoires in COVID-19. The repertoire was sequenced with immunoSEQ multiplex PCR; TCRdb's copy has only in-frame clones and lacks some. Of around 200,000 clones in the sample, 86% were seen once. Sequencing was done on a sample of PBMCs or T cells enriched from blood (not recorded which). These TCRs come from a man between 35 and 55 years old with acute COVID-19.

The chain uses TRBV28 and TRBJ1-5; D may be TRBD1 (5 bases). Germline-derived CDR1 and CDR2 are MDHEN and SYDVKM. The CDR3 runs 14 residues. V lost 2 bases, J lost 5 bases, and 10 bases lay in between. The CDR3 region has the DNA TGTGCCAGCAGTTTACATAGGGGTGATCAGCCCCAGCATTTT. Amino acids: CASSLHRGDQPQHF.

The chain joins TRBV7-2 to TRBJ2-7; D gene unclear. The CDR3 has 14 amino acids. The V gene lost 0 bases and the J gene lost 2 bases, with 8 bases spanning the gap. The germline CDR1 and CDR2 sequences are SGHTA and FQGNSA. For the CDR3, the DNA is TGTGCCAGCAGCTTAGCATTTCAGACCTACGAGCAGTACTTC. Translation gives CASSLAFQTYEQYF.

This sequence joins TRBV6-2 or TRBV6-3 and TRBJ2-1, with 11 bases fitting TRBD2. V lost 0 bases to trimming and J lost 0 bases; unmatched junction nucleotides: 4. This CDR3 comprises 18 residues. From germline, CDR1 is MNHEY and CDR2 SVGEGT. The CDR3 spells CASSYSLAGVSSYNEQFF. The CDR3 bases are TGTGCCAGCAGTTACTCACTAGCGGGGGTTAGCTCCTACAATGAGCAGTTCTTC.

The chain joins TRBV24-1 to TRBJ1-4, with a tentative D call TRBD1 (6 bases). The CDR3 has 12 amino acids. CDR1 and CDR2 from the germline V gene are KGHDR and SFDVKD. Trimming took off 4 bases at V and 10 bases at J, with 9 bases between the two ends. The CDR3 nucleotides are TGTGCCACCAGTGAACCACAGGGAAAACTGTTTTTT. This codes for CATSEPQGKLFF.

This clone was found once. This sequence joins TRBV3-1 (or the pseudogene TRBV3-2) and TRBJ2-7; perhaps TRBD2 as D (5 bases). V lost 2 bases to trimming and J lost 2 bases, with 13 bases between them. CDR3 length: 15 amino acids. Germline V CDR1 and CDR2: LGHDT, YNNKEL (reference sequence). For the CDR3, the DNA is TGTGCCAGCAGCCAACAACCGACGGAGGCCTACGAGCAGTACTTC. Encoded protein: CASSQQPTEAYEQYF.

This rearrangement joins TRBV11-2 to TRBJ1-1; 8 nucleotides match TRBD1. This CDR3 spans 16 amino acids. Germline V CDR1 and CDR2: SGHAT, FQNNGV. With V trimmed by 4 bases and J by 0 bases, 7 bases remained unmatched. The CDR3 is CASSSQGGTMNTEAFF. Here the CDR3 DNA reads TGTGCCAGCAGCTCACAGGGGGGGACAATGAACACTGAAGCTTTCTTT.

The J gene is TRBJ2-3, the V gene TRBV2; tentatively, D is TRBD2 (6 bases). The CDR3 has 13 residues. V lost 8 bases and J 4 bases, leaving 13 bases between the germline ends. The germline CDR1 and CDR2 sequences are SNHLY and FYNNEI. CDR3 loop: CASSPAGADTQYF. In DNA, the CDR3 is TGTGCCAGCTCTCCAGCGGGTGCAGATACGCAGTATTTT. Together with reference TRBV2 and TRBJ2-3, the CDR3 gives the full variable domain: EPEVTQTPSHQVTQMGQEVILRCVPISNHLYFYWYRQILGQKVEFLVSFYNNEISEKSEIFDDQFSVERPDGSNFTLKIRSTKLEDSAMYFCASSPAGADTQYFGPGTRLTVL.

The chain uses TRBV25-1 and TRBJ2-1, with 8 bases fitting TRBD2. The CDR3 has 14 amino acids. V dropped 5 bases and J dropped 12; count of bases not matched to a gene: 12. Germline assignment: CDR1 MGHDK and CDR2 SYGVNS. For the CDR3, the DNA is TGTGCCAGCAGTCTATTCGGGAGGGCCGACGGGCAGTTCTTC. Translation gives CASSLFGRADGQFF.

The V call is TRBV2, the J call TRBJ1-6; a weak D match, TRBD1 (6 bases). Germline V gives CDR1 SNHLY, CDR2 FYNNEI. The CDR3 contains 15 residues. Trimming removed 7 bases at V and 5 bases at J, with 15 bases between. The CDR3, as DNA: TGTGCCAGCAAAGGGGGAAGGGCAAATAATTCACCCCTCCACTTT. Amino acid sequence: CASKGGRANNSPLHF.

CDR3: CSVEGTSGSSYEQYF. CDR3 coding DNA: TGCAGCGTGGAGGGGACTAGCGGAAGCTCCTACGAGCAGTACTTC. This chain links TRBV29-1 with TRBJ2-7, with 11 bases aligning to TRBD2. This CDR3 region has 15 residues. Germline trimming cut 6 bases from V and 0 bases from J; bases unmatched to any gene: 7. Looked up from germline, CDR1 is SQVTM and CDR2 is ANQGSEA.

This clone was observed a handful of times. This chain links TRBV29-1 with TRBJ1-2; no firm D call. Germline CDR1 is SQVTM and CDR2 is ANQGSEA. CDR3 length equals 13 residues. Trimming removed 4 bases from V and 4 bases from J, with 13 bases in between. CDR3 sequence: CSVGAGAVYGYTF. CDR3 sequence (DNA): TGCAGCGTTGGGGCGGGCGCGGTCTATGGCTACACCTTC.

The rearrangement uses TRBV5-1 and TRBJ1-4, with D perhaps matching TRBD1 (6 bases). CDR3 length: 14 residues. Trimming removed 4 bases from V and 7 bases from J, with 14 bases in between. CDR1 and CDR2 (germline): SGHRS, YFSETQ. This chain's CDR3 is CASSPTGWGEKLFF. CDR3 in DNA: TGCGCCAGCAGCCCTACAGGGTGGGGTGAAAAACTGTTTTTT.